This is a list of T cell receptor beta chains from one sample in a study of blood T cell repertoires in COVID-19. Libraries were prepared by immunoSEQ multiplex PCR; TCRdb keeps only in-frame clonotypes and omits some of them. The sample consists of some 200,000 clones, roughly 84% of them appearing once. Material: peripheral blood. The receptors come from a woman aged 30 to 39 who had recovered from COVID-19. The CDR3 runs from the conserved cysteine through the conserved F or W. D genes are given only for firm matches. Rows give clone size only sometimes, using once, few, many, or a class for an expanded clone.

TRBV9,TRBJ1-6,TRBD1,few,CASSPTGQGPSNSPLHF,TGTGCCAGCAGCCCTACGGGACAGGGGCCTTCTAATTCACCCCTCCACTTT
TRBV5-1,TRBJ2-1,.,.,CASSLHPSVNEQFF,TGCGCCAGCAGCTTGCATCCTAGCGTCAATGAGCAGTTCTTC
TRBV3-1/TRBV3-2,TRBJ2-7,.,.,CASSQLRVGGGDSYEQYF,TGTGCCAGCAGCCAGCTGAGAGTAGGGGGTGGGGACTCCTACGAGCAGTACTTC
TRBV30,TRBJ1-4,.,.,CAWSGGANEKLFF,TGTGCCTGGAGTGGGGGGGCTAATGAAAAACTGTTTTTT
TRBV27,TRBJ1-5,.,.,CASRRDESFNQPQHF,TGTGCCAGCAGGCGGGATGAGTCCTTCAATCAGCCCCAGCATTTT
TRBV7-9,TRBJ2-1,.,few,CASSLEGGFLGSSYNEQFF,TGTGCCAGCAGCTTAGAGGGGGGGTTCCTCGGGAGCTCCTACAATGAGCAGTTCTTC
TRBV9,TRBJ2-2,.,.,CASSVDLARGGELFF,TGTGCCAGCAGCGTAGATCTAGCGCGGGGCGGGGAGCTGTTTTTT
TRBV5-4,TRBJ1-1,.,.,CASSFGRVGAFF,TGTGCCAGCAGCTTTGGCCGGGTTGGGGCTTTCTTT
TRBV7-9,TRBJ2-3,TRBD1,once,CASRFRDRRTDTQYF,TGTGCCAGCAGGTTCCGGGACAGGCGCACAGATACGCAGTATTTT
TRBV7-2,TRBJ2-3,.,.,CASSLPAGGTDTQYF,TGTGCCAGCAGCCTACCAGCCGGGGGCACAGATACGCAGTATTTT
TRBV5-5,TRBJ2-2,.,.,CASSLGRAVGELFF,TGTGCCAGCAGCTTGGGCAGGGCGGTTGGGGAGCTGTTTTTT
TRBV5-4,TRBJ2-1,.,.,CASSGGGGEQFF,TGTGCCAGCAGCGGTGGTGGGGGGGAGCAGTTCTTC
TRBV4-1,TRBJ2-3,.,.,CASSQGRAASTDTQYF,TGCGCCAGCAGCCAAGGCAGGGCGGCCAGCACAGATACGCAGTATTTT
TRBV6-5,TRBJ1-6,.,.,CASSYSHLGAPLHF,TGTGCCAGCAGTTACTCCCATTTGGGAGCACCCCTCCACTTT
TRBV6-5,TRBJ1-6,.,.,CASLPSSYNSPLHF,TGTGCCAGCTTACCGAGCTCCTATAATTCACCCCTCCACTTT
TRBV18,TRBJ2-5,.,.,CASSLQMQETQYF,TGTGCCAGCTCCCTCCAGATGCAAGAGACCCAGTACTTC
TRBV7-8,TRBJ1-5,.,few,CASSLVVGQGPFSNQPQHF,TGTGCCAGCAGCTTAGTGGTCGGACAAGGACCTTTTAGCAATCAGCCCCAGCATTTT
TRBV5-1,TRBJ2-3,TRBD2,.,CASSLFATSGSADTQYF,TGCGCCAGCAGCTTGTTTGCGACTAGCGGGAGCGCAGATACGCAGTATTTT
TRBV18,TRBJ2-1,.,.,CASSPPRRSSYNEQFF,TGTGCCAGCTCACCACCAAGGAGGAGCTCCTACAATGAGCAGTTCTTC
TRBV29-1,TRBJ2-7,TRBD2,.,CSVETGLADSYEQYF,TGCAGCGTTGAAACGGGACTAGCGGACTCCTACGAGCAGTACTTC
TRBV6-4,TRBJ2-1,TRBD2,.,CASSDRLAPYNEQFF,TGTGCCAGCAGTGACCGACTAGCGCCTTACAATGAGCAGTTCTTC
TRBV10-2,TRBJ2-2,TRBD1,.,CASRDRGTNTGELFF,TGCGCCAGCAGGGACAGGGGCACGAACACCGGGGAGCTGTTTTTT
TRBV5-1,TRBJ2-3,TRBD1,.,CASTPGDRGPHDTQYF,TGCGCCAGTACACCCGGGGACAGGGGACCCCACGATACGCAGTATTTT
TRBV20-1,TRBJ2-7,.,.,CSASGLAPGEQYF,TGCAGTGCTAGTGGGCTAGCCCCGGGAGAGCAGTACTTC
TRBV30,TRBJ2-3,TRBD2,.,CAWTPLAGASDTQYF,TGTGCCTGGACCCCCCTAGCGGGAGCGTCAGATACGCAGTATTTT
TRBV30,TRBJ2-2,TRBD2,once,CAWSTYRTSGGHTGELFF,TGTGCCTGGAGTACCTATAGGACTAGCGGGGGGCACACCGGGGAGCTGTTTTTT